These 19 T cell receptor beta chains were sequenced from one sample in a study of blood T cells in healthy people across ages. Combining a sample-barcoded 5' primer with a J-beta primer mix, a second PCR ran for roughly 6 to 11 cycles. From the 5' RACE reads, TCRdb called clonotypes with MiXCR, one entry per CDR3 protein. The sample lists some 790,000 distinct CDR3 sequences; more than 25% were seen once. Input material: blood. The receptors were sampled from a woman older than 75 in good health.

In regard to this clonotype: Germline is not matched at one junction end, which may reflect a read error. In DNA form, the CDR3 reads TGTGCCAGTAGTGTGCCGGGACACCGTGGTTCACCCCCCCACTTT. This codes for CASSVPGHRGSPPHF. This chain uses TRBV19 with TRBJ1-6, with D perhaps TRBD1 (6 bases). The CDR3 sequence is 15 residues long. Germline loops: CDR1 LNHDA, CDR2 SQIVND (reference sequence).

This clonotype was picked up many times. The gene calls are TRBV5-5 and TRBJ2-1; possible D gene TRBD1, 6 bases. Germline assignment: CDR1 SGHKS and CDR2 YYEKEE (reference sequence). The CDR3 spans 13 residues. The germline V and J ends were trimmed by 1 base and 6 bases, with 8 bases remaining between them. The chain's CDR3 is CASSLLGGNEQFF. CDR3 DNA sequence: TGTGCCAGCAGCTTGTTAGGGGGCAATGAGCAGTTCTTC. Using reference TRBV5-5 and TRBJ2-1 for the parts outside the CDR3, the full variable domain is DAGVTQSPTHLIKTRGQQVTLRCSPISGHKSVSWYQQVLGQGPQFIFQYYEKEERGRGNFPDRFSARQFPNYSSELNVNALLLGDSALYLCASSLLGGNEQFFGPGTRLTVL.

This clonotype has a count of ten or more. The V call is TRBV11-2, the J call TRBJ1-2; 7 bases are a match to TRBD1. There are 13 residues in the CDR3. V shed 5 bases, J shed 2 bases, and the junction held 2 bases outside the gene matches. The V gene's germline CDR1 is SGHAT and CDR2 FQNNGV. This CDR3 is CASSKGQNYGYTF. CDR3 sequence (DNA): TGTGCCAGCAGCAAGGGACAGAACTATGGCTACACCTTC.

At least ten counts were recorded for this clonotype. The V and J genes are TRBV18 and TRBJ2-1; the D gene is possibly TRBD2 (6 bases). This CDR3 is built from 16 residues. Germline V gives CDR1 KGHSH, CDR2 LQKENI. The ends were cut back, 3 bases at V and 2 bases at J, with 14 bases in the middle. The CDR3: CASSPGGVPPYNEQFF. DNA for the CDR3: TGTGCCAGCTCACCCGGCGGGGTTCCGCCCTACAATGAGCAGTTCTTC. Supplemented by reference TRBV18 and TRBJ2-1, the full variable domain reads NAGVMQNPRHLVRRRGQEARLRCSPMKGHSHVYWYRQLPEEGLKFMVYLQKENIIDESGMPKERFSAEFPKEGPSILRIQQVVRGDSAAYFCASSPGGVPPYNEQFFGPGTRLTVL.

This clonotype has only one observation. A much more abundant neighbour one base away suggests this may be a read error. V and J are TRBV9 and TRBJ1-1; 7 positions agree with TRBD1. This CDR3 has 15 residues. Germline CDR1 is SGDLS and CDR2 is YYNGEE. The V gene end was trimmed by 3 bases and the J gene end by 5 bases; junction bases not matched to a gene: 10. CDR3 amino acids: CASSAEPGGRTEAFF. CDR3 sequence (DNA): TGTGCCAGCAGCGCCGAGCCAGGGGGTAGGACTGAAGCTTTCTTT.

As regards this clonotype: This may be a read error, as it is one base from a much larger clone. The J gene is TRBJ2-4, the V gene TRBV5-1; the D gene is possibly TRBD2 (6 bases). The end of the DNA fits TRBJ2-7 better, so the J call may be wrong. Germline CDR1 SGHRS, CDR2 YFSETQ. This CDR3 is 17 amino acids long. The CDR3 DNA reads TGCGCCAGCAGCTTGGCAGTAGGCGCCAGGGCGGGGATCGAGCAGTACTTC. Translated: CASSLAVGARAGIEQYF.

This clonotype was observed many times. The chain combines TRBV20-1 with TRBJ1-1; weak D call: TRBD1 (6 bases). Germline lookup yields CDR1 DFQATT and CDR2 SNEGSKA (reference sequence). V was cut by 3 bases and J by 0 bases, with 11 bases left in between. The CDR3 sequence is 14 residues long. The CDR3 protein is CSASRGRMNTEAFF. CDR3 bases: TGCAGTGCTAGCAGGGGTCGAATGAACACTGAAGCTTTCTTT.

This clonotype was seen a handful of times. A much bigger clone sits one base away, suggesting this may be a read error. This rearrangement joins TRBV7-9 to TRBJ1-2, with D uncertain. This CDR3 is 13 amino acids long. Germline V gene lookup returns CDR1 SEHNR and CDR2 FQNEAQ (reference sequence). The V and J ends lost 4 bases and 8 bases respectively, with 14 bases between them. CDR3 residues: CASSSVQTMGYTF. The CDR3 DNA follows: TGTGCCAGCAGCTCAGTTCAGACTATGGGCTACACCTTC.

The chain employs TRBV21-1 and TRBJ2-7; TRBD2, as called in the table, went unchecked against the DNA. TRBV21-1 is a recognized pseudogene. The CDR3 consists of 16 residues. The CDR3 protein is CASSKLFGRKGYEQYF. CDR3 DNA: TGTGCCAGCAGCAAACTCTTCGGGAGGAAGGGCTACGAGCAGTACTTC.

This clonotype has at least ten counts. CDR3 residues: CASSSPTGSRGSNYGYTF. CDR3 bases: TGTGCCAGCAGCTCGCCGACAGGGAGTAGGGGATCTAACTATGGCTACACCTTC. V and J are TRBV7-2 and TRBJ1-2; TRBD1 agrees at 7 bases. The V segment lost 4 bases and the J segment 0 bases; nucleotides outside the gene matches: 14. CDR3 length: 18 amino acids. The germline gives CDR1 SGHTA, CDR2 FQGNSA.

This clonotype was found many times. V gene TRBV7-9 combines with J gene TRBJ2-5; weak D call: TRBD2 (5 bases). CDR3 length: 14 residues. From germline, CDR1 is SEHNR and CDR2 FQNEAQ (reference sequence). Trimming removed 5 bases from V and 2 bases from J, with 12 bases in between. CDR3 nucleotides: TGTGCCAGCAGCCCCCCCCCGGGACAAGAGACCCAGTACTTC. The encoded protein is CASSPPPGQETQYF.

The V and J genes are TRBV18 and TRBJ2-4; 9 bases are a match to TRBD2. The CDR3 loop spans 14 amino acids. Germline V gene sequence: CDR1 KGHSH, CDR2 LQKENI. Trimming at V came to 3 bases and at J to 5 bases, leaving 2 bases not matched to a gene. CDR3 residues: CASSPRTSENIQYF. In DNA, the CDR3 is TGTGCCAGCTCACCTCGGACTAGCGAAAACATTCAGTACTTC.

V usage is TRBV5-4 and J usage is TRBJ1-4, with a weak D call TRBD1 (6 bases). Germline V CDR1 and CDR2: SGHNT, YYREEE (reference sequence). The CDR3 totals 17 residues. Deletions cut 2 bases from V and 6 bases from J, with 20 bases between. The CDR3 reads CASSFLRGRRSDEKLFF. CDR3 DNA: TGTGCCAGCAGCTTCCTCAGGGGACGTCGATCGGATGAAAAACTGTTTTTT.

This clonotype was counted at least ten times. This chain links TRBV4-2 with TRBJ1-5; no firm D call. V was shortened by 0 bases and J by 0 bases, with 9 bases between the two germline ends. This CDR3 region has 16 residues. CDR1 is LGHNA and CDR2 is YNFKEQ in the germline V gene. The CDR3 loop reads CASSQEASYSNQPQHF. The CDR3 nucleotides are TGTGCCAGCAGCCAAGAGGCCAGCTATAGCAATCAGCCCCAGCATTTT.

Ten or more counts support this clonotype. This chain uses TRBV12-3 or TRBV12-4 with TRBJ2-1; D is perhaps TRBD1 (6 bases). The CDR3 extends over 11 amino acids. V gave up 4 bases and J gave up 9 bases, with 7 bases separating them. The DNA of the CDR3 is TGTGCCAGCAGTTCAGGGGTTGAGCAGTTCTTC. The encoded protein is CASSSGVEQFF.

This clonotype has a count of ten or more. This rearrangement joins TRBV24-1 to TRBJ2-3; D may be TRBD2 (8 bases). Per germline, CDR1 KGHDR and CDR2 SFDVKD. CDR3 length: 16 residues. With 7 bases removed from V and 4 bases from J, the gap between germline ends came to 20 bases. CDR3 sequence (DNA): TGTGCCACCAGGGAGGGGACAGCGGGAGCTGCAGATACGCAGTATTTT. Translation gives CATREGTAGAADTQYF.

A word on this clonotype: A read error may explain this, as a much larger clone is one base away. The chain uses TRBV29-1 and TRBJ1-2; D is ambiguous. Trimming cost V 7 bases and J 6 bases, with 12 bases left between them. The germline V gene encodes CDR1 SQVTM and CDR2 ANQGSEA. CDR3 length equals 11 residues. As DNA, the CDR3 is TGCAGCGCTTCTTATCTGGATGGCTACACCTTC. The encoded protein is CSASYLDGYTF.

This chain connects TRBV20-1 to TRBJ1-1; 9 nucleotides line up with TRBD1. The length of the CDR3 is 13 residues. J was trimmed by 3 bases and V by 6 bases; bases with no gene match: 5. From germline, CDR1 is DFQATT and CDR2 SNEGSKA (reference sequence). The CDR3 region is CSAPRDRDTEAFF. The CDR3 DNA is TGCAGTGCCCCTCGGGACAGGGACACTGAAGCTTTCTTT.

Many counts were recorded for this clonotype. The CDR3 bases are TGCAGTGCTGACAGAGAAGCCTACGAGCAGTACTTC. It is translated as CSADREAYEQYF. The chain combines TRBV20-1 with TRBJ2-7; TRBD1 might be the D (5 bases). The CDR3 length is 12 residues. V was pared by 5 bases and J by 2 bases, with 10 bases between. CDR1 is DFQATT, CDR2 SNEGSKA, per germline (reference sequence).